This passage covers 18 T cell receptor beta chains from one sample sequenced in a study of shared clonotypes between healthy human individuals. CD45RO negativity and positive selection for CCR7 defined naive CD8 cells, a population that excluded terminally differentiated effector memory CD45RA+ cells. Generated by immunoSEQ multiplex PCR, the TCRdb table keeps only in-frame clones and is missing some. There are under 2,000,000 clones in the sample; just under 95% occur only once, and around 1% lies in the top ten. Source material: naive CD8+ T cells sorted from blood. The receptors here all came from a man aged 18 to 30 in good health.

As concerns this clone: The same CDR3 also results from other DNA sequences found in this sample. The J gene is TRBJ2-7, the V gene TRBV27, with 12 bases identical to TRBD2. CDR1 and CDR2 from the germline V gene are MNHEY and SMNVEV (reference sequence). The ends lost 5 bases at V and 5 bases at J; junction bases unmatched: 4. This CDR3 contains 14 residues. The DNA of the CDR3 is TGTGCCAGCAGTCCGGGACTAGCGGGCAACGAGCAGTACTTC. Translated: CASSPGLAGNEQYF.

This chain connects TRBV5-1 to TRBJ1-2, with 9 positions matching TRBD1. Losses at the gene ends were 4 bases for V and 8 bases for J; bases not matched to a gene: 12. The germline CDR1 and CDR2 sequences are SGHRS and YFSETQ. The CDR3 covers 15 residues. The CDR3 region is CASSPGPGTGFGYTF. DNA of the CDR3: TGCGCCAGCAGCCCCGGTCCCGGGACAGGGTTCGGCTACACCTTC.

J is TRBJ2-7 and V is TRBV7-9; 9 bases align to TRBD1. Germline CDR1 SEHNR, CDR2 FQNEAQ (reference sequence). Unmatched junction bases numbered 5, after V lost 5 bases and J lost 3 bases. CDR3 length equals 14 residues. CDR3 protein: CASSGGQGLYEQYF. The CDR3 DNA reads TGTGCCAGCAGCGGGGGACAGGGTCTCTACGAGCAGTACTTC.

As for this clone: Distinct nucleotide sequences in the sample also encode this CDR3. The chain joins TRBV9 to TRBJ1-6; tentative D call: TRBD1 (5 bases). Germline loops: CDR1 SGDLS, CDR2 YYNGEE. The CDR3 consists of 15 residues. Between the trimmed V and J ends, which lost 4 bases and 4 bases, there was a span of 12 bases. This CDR3 reads CASSTTGGYNSPLHF. In DNA form, the CDR3 reads TGTGCCAGCAGCACCACCGGGGGTTATAATTCACCCCTCCACTTT.

The chain employs TRBV7-9 and TRBJ2-5; the D gene could be TRBD1 or TRBD2 (5 bases each). V gave up 8 bases and J gave up 3 bases, with 19 bases separating them. The CDR3 loop spans 15 amino acids. The germline V gene has CDR1 SEHNR and CDR2 FQNEAQ (reference sequence). The CDR3 loop reads CASVGTAANEETQYF. Here the CDR3 DNA reads TGTGCCAGCGTGGGGACGGCCGCGAATGAAGAGACCCAGTACTTC.

The chain has TRBV19 and TRBJ2-3, with a tentative D call TRBD2 (6 bases). CDR1 is LNHDA, CDR2 SQIVND, per germline (reference sequence). The V gene lost 6 bases and the J gene lost 6 bases, with 16 bases spanning the gap. The CDR3 sequence is 14 residues long. Here the CDR3 DNA reads TGTGCCAGTAGCTCCGGGACCAGCGGGGATACGCAGTATTTT. Protein sequence: CASSSGTSGDTQYF.

The chain couples TRBV27 to TRBJ2-7; possible D gene TRBD1, 6 bases. This CDR3 has 12 residues. Trimming took off 7 bases at V and 2 bases at J, with 9 bases between the two ends. The germline gives CDR1 MNHEY, CDR2 SMNVEV (reference sequence). The DNA for the CDR3 is TGTGCCAGCATGGGGACACCCTACGAGCAGTACTTC. Its protein is CASMGTPYEQYF.

As regards this clone: A junction end diverges from the germline sequence, so it may reflect a read error. The chain recombines TRBV4-3 with TRBJ2-4, with 8 positions matching TRBD2. This CDR3 contains 12 residues. Germline V gene lookup returns CDR1 LGHNA and CDR2 YSLEER. The CDR3 DNA reads TGCGCCAGCAGCCAAGAAGGAGCGGGGGCCGTTTTC. Translated: CASSQEGAGAVF.

The V gene is TRBV6-5, the J gene TRBJ2-1, with D possibly being TRBD1 (5 bases). The CDR3 contains 15 residues. CDR1 and CDR2 (germline): MNHEY, SVGAGI. V was trimmed by 7 bases and J by 2 bases, leaving 15 bases between them. The CDR3: CASNAGSPTYNEQFF. The CDR3 DNA reads TGTGCCAGCAACGCAGGGTCCCCTACCTACAATGAGCAGTTCTTC.

This chain connects TRBV4-3 to TRBJ2-7, with 7 bases that match TRBD2. Per germline, CDR1 LGHNA and CDR2 YSLEER. The CDR3 covers 16 residues. After removal of 3 bases from V and 5 bases from J, the junction contained 13 bases not matched to a gene. DNA of the CDR3: TGCGCCAGCAGCCACTCCGGGACTACTAACTGGAACGAGCAGTACTTC. Residues: CASSHSGTTNWNEQYF.

The chain carries TRBV10-3 and TRBJ2-7; D gene ambiguous. CDR1 ENHRY and CDR2 SYGVKD come from the germline V gene. There are 13 residues in the CDR3. Trimming left V 7 bases short and J 7 bases short, with 17 bases between. Here the CDR3 reads CAIKVGALQEQYF. The CDR3 DNA reads TGTGCCATCAAGGTCGGAGCCTTACAGGAGCAGTACTTC.

Only a few counts were recorded for this clone. The genes are TRBV5-5 and TRBJ2-7, with TRBD2 as a possible D gene (5 bases). The V gene lost 1 base and the J gene lost 0 bases, with 8 bases spanning the gap. CDR3 length: 14 residues. Germline V gene lookup returns CDR1 SGHKS and CDR2 YYEKEE (reference sequence). For the CDR3, the DNA is TGTGCCAGCAGCTTGATCGGACTCTCCTACGAGCAGTACTTC. Its translation: CASSLIGLSYEQYF. The full variable domain, rest sourced from reference TRBV5-5 and TRBJ2-7, is DAGVTQSPTHLIKTRGQQVTLRCSPISGHKSVSWYQQVLGQGPQFIFQYYEKEERGRGNFPDRFSARQFPNYSSELNVNALLLGDSALYLCASSLIGLSYEQYFGPGTRLTVT.

The V and J genes are TRBV5-6 and TRBJ2-5, with D perhaps TRBD1 (6 bases). The V end was cut by 4 bases, the J end by 5 bases, with 12 bases between. CDR1 and CDR2 (germline): SGHDT, YYEEEE. The CDR3 sequence is 13 residues long. CDR3 amino acids: CASSPVGAETQYF. CDR3 nucleotide sequence: TGTGCCAGCAGCCCGGTGGGGGCTGAGACCCAGTACTTC. Variable domain in full (rest from reference TRBV5-6 and TRBJ2-5): DAGVTQSPTHLIKTRGQQVTLRCSPKSGHDTVSWYQQALGQGPQFIFQYYEEEERQRGNFPDRFSGHQFPNYSSELNVNALLLGDSALYLCASSPVGAETQYFGPGTRLLVL.

This clone was seen only a few times. V gene TRBV6-6 combines with J gene TRBJ1-5; D unclear. Trimming pared 5 bases from V and 6 bases from J, leaving 8 bases between. The CDR3 has 12 residues. Germline V lookup: CDR1 MNHNY, CDR2 SVGAGI (reference sequence). In DNA, the CDR3 is TGTGCCAGCAGTGTCCTTAGTCAGCCCCAGCATTTT. This translates into CASSVLSQPQHF.

The sample holds one count of this clone. This rearrangement joins TRBV6-5 to TRBJ2-3; TRBD1 agrees at 8 bases. V was clipped by 5 bases and J by 0 bases; unmatched bases: 1. Germline lookup yields CDR1 MNHEY and CDR2 SVGAGI. This CDR3 contains 14 residues. CDR3 DNA: TGTGCCAGCAGTGGACAGGGTAGCACAGATACGCAGTATTTT. Translating it yields CASSGQGSTDTQYF.

The genes are TRBV4-1 and TRBJ2-5; D ambiguous. V lost 0 bases to trimming and J lost 0 bases, with 8 bases between them. Germline V CDR1 and CDR2: MGHRA, YSYEKL. CDR3 length: 15 amino acids. CDR3 nucleotide sequence: TGCGCCAGCAGCCAAGATCACGGGTACCAAGAGACCCAGTACTTC. Translated: CASSQDHGYQETQYF.

The chain is built from TRBV28 and TRBJ1-2, with 9 bases lining up with TRBD1. Per germline, CDR1 MDHEN and CDR2 SYDVKM. With 3 bases clipped from V and 5 bases from J, the junction kept 7 bases outside the gene matches. CDR3 size: 15 residues. The CDR3 DNA reads TGTGCCAGCAGTTTGGGGACAGGGTGGACTTATGGCTACACCTTC. Translated: CASSLGTGWTYGYTF.

V and J are TRBV6-1 and TRBJ2-1; 7 bases agree with TRBD2. Trimming cost V 6 bases and J 6 bases; bases outside gene matches: 11. Per the germline V gene, CDR1 is MNHNS and CDR2 is SASEGT. The CDR3 sequence is 15 residues long. The CDR3 protein is CASRDYPGLTNEQFF. CDR3 nucleotide sequence: TGTGCCAGCAGGGACTACCCGGGACTAACCAATGAGCAGTTCTTC.